These T cell receptor beta chains were read from a single sample in a study of blood T cells in healthy people across ages. TCRdb called the 5' RACE reads again in MiXCR, with one record for every CDR3 protein. The sample includes 650,000 to 1,000,000 distinct CDR3 sequences, 35% to 40% of them seen just once. What was sequenced was blood. These receptors were collected from a man younger than 35 in good health. Both conserved end residues are part of each CDR3. D genes are given only for firm matches. Clone size, where shown, is once, few, many, or a class for clones that have expanded.

clone_size,v_call,d_call,j_call,cdr3_nt,cdr3_aa
.,TRBV7-3,.,TRBJ1-1,TGTGCCAGCAGCTTAGGCAGGGGAACGGGAGCTTTCTTT,CASSLGRGTGAFF
.,TRBV12-5,TRBD2,TRBJ2-1,TGTGCTAGTGGGCGGGAGGGGGGCGCTGGCAATGAGCAGTTCTTC,CASGREGGAGNEQFF
once,TRBV10-3,.,TRBJ1-2,TGTGCCATAGATGGGGCAGTTCCAAATGGCTACACCTTC,CAIDGAVPNGYTF
.,TRBV3-1,.,TRBJ2-5,TGTGCCAGCAGCCCCGGAGTAGTCCTGTACCAAGAGACCCAGTACTTC,CASSPGVVLYQETQYF
.,TRBV5-1,TRBD1,TRBJ2-5,TGCGCCAGCAGACAGACAGGGGTTGAGGGGGAGACCCAGTACTTC,CASRQTGVEGETQYF
few,TRBV20-1,TRBD2,TRBJ2-3,TGCAGTGCTAAAGGGCGGGGGGGCAGCACAGATACGCAGTATTTT,CSAKGRGGSTDTQYF
few,TRBV2,.,TRBJ1-1,TGTGCCAGCAGGGAAAGGGCAGAAGGCACTGAAGCTTTCTTT,CASRERAEGTEAFF
many,TRBV12-3/TRBV12-4,TRBD1,TRBJ1-2,TGTGCCAGCAATAGACAGGGACAAAGCTATGGCTACACCTTC,CASNRQGQSYGYTF
few,TRBV25-1,TRBD1,TRBJ1-2,TGTGCCAGCAGTTCACAGACAGGGAAGTTGGGGGGCTACACCTTC,CASSSQTGKLGGYTF
.,TRBV7-3,.,TRBJ2-1,TGTGCCGGCAGCTTAATGGGCCAGATCTTGAATGAGCAGTTCTTC,CAGSLMGQILNEQFF
.,TRBV5-4,TRBD1,TRBJ1-1,TGTGCCAGCAGCTACCGACAGGGAACTGAAGCTTTCTTT,CASSYRQGTEAFF
many,TRBV4-3,.,TRBJ2-3,TGCGCCAGCTCTCGGGGGGCCCTCACAGATACGCAGTATTTT,CASSRGALTDTQYF
.,TRBV20-1,.,TRBJ1-6,TGCAGTGCTAGGCCTTATAGGGGTAATTCACCCCTCCACTTT,CSARPYRGNSPLHF
many,TRBV9,.,TRBJ1-2,TGTGCCAGCAGCGTAGCGGGCTGGACTAACTATGGCTACACCTTC,CASSVAGWTNYGYTF
many,TRBV9,.,TRBJ2-1,TGTGCCAGCAGCAAACGCGACGGCAATGAGCAGTTCTTC,CASSKRDGNEQFF
once,TRBV14,TRBD2,TRBJ2-1,TGTGCCAGCAGCCTCCGGACTAGCGGGGGAGAGACCCAGTTCTTC,CASSLRTSGGETQFF
few,TRBV5-6,.,TRBJ1-5,TGTGCCAGCAGCTTGGCTGGGGGCACTGGCAATCAGCCCCAGCATTTT,CASSLAGGTGNQPQHF
.,TRBV20-1,TRBD2,TRBJ2-3,TGCAGTGCTAGAGATCCCCCCTCCGGGCGGGGGACCACAGATACGCAGTATTTT,CSARDPPSGRGTTDTQYF